The 10 T cell receptor beta chains in this list originate from one sample, sequenced in a study of cytomegalovirus exposure and HLA in healthy donors. The assay was immunoSEQ multiplex PCR, and TCRdb's table has in-frame clones only and misses some. The sample has approximately 230,000 clones; 87% are singletons. What was sequenced was PBMCs. These receptors were taken from a man aged 18 to 30 in good health and CMV-seropositive.

This chain connects TRBV11-2 to TRBJ2-7; 9 nucleotides line up with TRBD2. Germline V lookup: CDR1 SGHAT, CDR2 FQNNGV. With 5 bases clipped from V and 2 bases from J, the junction kept 10 bases outside the gene matches. This CDR3 comprises 16 residues. CDR3: CASSPVAGVGPYEQYF. The CDR3 DNA is TGTGCCAGCAGCCCAGTAGCGGGAGTAGGACCCTACGAGCAGTACTTC.

This chain links TRBV7-8 with TRBJ2-7; tentative D call: TRBD2 (6 bases). The length of the CDR3 is 15 residues. Germline CDR1 SGHVS, CDR2 FQNEAQ. Trimming pared 1 base from V and 3 bases from J, leaving 13 bases between. CDR3 in amino acids: CASSLGGGFLYEQYF. CDR3 in DNA: TGTGCCAGCAGCTTAGGGGGAGGATTCCTCTACGAGCAGTACTTC.

The genes are TRBV7-6 and TRBJ2-7; TRBD1 matches at 10 bases. J lost 3 bases, V lost 5 bases, and 4 bases had no gene match. The CDR3 extends over 14 amino acids. Germline V CDR1 and CDR2: SGHVS, FNYEAQ. The CDR3 DNA sequence: TGTGCCAGCAGCGACGGACAGGGGGGCTACGAGCAGTACTTC. This translates into CASSDGQGGYEQYF.

The chain has TRBV6-1 and TRBJ2-7; D not certain. The germline V gene encodes CDR1 MNHNS and CDR2 SASEGT. The CDR3 length is 11 residues. Between the trimmed V and J ends, which lost 7 bases and 4 bases, there was a span of 8 bases. The CDR3, as DNA: TGTGCCAGCATGCTCGTATACGAGCAGTACTTC. This sequence encodes CASMLVYEQYF.

The V gene is TRBV28, the J gene TRBJ1-2; 9 bases agree with TRBD1. Germline V CDR1 and CDR2: MDHEN, SYDVKM. V trimming: 5 bases; J trimming: 6 bases; junction bases outside the gene matches: 10. CDR3 size: 15 residues. Here the CDR3 reads CASSPWPQGANGYTF. DNA for the CDR3: TGTGCCAGCAGTCCCTGGCCACAGGGGGCGAATGGCTACACCTTC.

The rearrangement links TRBV20-1 to TRBJ2-5; D is possibly TRBD2 (5 bases). From germline, CDR1 is DFQATT and CDR2 SNEGSKA (reference sequence). The ends were cut back, 6 bases at V and 7 bases at J, with 12 bases in the middle. The CDR3 consists of 11 residues. In nucleotides, the CDR3 is TGCAGTGCGAGGGTCAGTGGGACCCAGTACTTC. As protein: CSARVSGTQYF.

CDR3 nucleotide sequence: TGTGCCAGCAGCCGGACAGGAGGCGCAGATACGCAGTATTTT. This gives the protein CASSRTGGADTQYF. The chain carries TRBV6-6 and TRBJ2-3, with TRBD1 matching 7 bases. Germline V CDR1 and CDR2: MNHNY, SVGAGI (reference sequence). J lost 4 bases, V lost 6 bases, and 7 bases had no gene match. The CDR3 is made up of 14 amino acids.

This clone has only one observation. The gene calls are TRBV7-9 and TRBJ2-3; 12 bases align to TRBD2. V was clipped by 1 base and J by 3 bases; unmatched bases: 8. CDR1 is SEHNR, CDR2 FQNEAQ, per germline (reference sequence). This CDR3 has 18 amino acids. As DNA, the CDR3 is TGTGCCAGCAGCTTAGGAGCTAGCGGGAGGGCCACGACAGATACGCAGTATTTT. Its translation is CASSLGASGRATTDTQYF.

This chain joins TRBV7-9 and TRBJ2-1; D gene uncertain. The CDR3 has 12 residues. CDR1 and CDR2 (germline): SEHNR, FQNEAQ (reference sequence). V dropped 5 bases and J dropped 3 bases, with 5 bases sitting between them. CDR3 in DNA: TGTGCCAGCAGCCAATACTACAATGAGCAGTTCTTC. Amino acid sequence: CASSQYYNEQFF.

The chain uses TRBV5-1 and TRBJ1-2; 7 nucleotides align to TRBD1. Germline V gene data show CDR1 as SGHRS and CDR2 as YFSETQ. CDR3 length: 14 residues. With 4 bases clipped from V and 6 bases from J, the junction kept 9 bases outside the gene matches. The CDR3 DNA is TGCGCCAGCAGCCCTGGAGGGGGCGCGAATGGCTACACCTTC. Amino acid sequence: CASSPGGGANGYTF.